The 5 T cell receptor beta chains below come from one sample, sequenced in a study of monozygotic twins with inflammatory bowel disease. Each CDR3 protein gets one entry in TCRdb, which reprocessed the 5' RACE reads and gives no DNA. This specimen shows under 200,000 distinct CDR3 sequences; the ten leading clones hold 2.5% to 3%. Source material: blood. The receptors were sampled from a human donor with ulcerative colitis or Crohn's disease, or a healthy co-twin of an affected twin (not recorded which).

This rearrangement joins TRBV20-1 to TRBJ2-3; with no DNA, the TCRdb D assignment of TRBD1 cannot be verified. CDR1 is DFQATT, CDR2 SNEGSKA, per germline (reference sequence). This CDR3 has 16 residues. The CDR3 here is CSARDGDRGRTDTQYF.

The chain is built from TRBV20-1 and TRBJ2-7; TCRdb returns TRBD2, unconfirmable since there is no DNA. The CDR3 sequence is 15 residues long. CDR1 and CDR2 from the germline V gene are DFQATT and SNEGSKA (reference sequence). CDR3 protein: CSAIGTSGLSYEQYF.

The gene calls are TRBV6-1 and TRBJ1-4. There are 13 residues in the CDR3. Germline CDR1 MNHNS, CDR2 SASEGT. CDR3 loop: CASSGESTEKLFF.

Here the CDR3 reads CASRFGSDTQYF. V is TRBV13 and J is TRBJ2-3. This CDR3 comprises 12 residues. Germline V lookup: CDR1 PRHDT, CDR2 FYEKMQ (reference sequence).

V usage is TRBV18 and J usage is TRBJ1-2; with no DNA, the TCRdb D assignment of TRBD1 cannot be verified. Germline lookup yields CDR1 KGHSH and CDR2 LQKENI. CDR3 length: 15 residues. CDR3 region: CASSPTHEGDYGYTF.